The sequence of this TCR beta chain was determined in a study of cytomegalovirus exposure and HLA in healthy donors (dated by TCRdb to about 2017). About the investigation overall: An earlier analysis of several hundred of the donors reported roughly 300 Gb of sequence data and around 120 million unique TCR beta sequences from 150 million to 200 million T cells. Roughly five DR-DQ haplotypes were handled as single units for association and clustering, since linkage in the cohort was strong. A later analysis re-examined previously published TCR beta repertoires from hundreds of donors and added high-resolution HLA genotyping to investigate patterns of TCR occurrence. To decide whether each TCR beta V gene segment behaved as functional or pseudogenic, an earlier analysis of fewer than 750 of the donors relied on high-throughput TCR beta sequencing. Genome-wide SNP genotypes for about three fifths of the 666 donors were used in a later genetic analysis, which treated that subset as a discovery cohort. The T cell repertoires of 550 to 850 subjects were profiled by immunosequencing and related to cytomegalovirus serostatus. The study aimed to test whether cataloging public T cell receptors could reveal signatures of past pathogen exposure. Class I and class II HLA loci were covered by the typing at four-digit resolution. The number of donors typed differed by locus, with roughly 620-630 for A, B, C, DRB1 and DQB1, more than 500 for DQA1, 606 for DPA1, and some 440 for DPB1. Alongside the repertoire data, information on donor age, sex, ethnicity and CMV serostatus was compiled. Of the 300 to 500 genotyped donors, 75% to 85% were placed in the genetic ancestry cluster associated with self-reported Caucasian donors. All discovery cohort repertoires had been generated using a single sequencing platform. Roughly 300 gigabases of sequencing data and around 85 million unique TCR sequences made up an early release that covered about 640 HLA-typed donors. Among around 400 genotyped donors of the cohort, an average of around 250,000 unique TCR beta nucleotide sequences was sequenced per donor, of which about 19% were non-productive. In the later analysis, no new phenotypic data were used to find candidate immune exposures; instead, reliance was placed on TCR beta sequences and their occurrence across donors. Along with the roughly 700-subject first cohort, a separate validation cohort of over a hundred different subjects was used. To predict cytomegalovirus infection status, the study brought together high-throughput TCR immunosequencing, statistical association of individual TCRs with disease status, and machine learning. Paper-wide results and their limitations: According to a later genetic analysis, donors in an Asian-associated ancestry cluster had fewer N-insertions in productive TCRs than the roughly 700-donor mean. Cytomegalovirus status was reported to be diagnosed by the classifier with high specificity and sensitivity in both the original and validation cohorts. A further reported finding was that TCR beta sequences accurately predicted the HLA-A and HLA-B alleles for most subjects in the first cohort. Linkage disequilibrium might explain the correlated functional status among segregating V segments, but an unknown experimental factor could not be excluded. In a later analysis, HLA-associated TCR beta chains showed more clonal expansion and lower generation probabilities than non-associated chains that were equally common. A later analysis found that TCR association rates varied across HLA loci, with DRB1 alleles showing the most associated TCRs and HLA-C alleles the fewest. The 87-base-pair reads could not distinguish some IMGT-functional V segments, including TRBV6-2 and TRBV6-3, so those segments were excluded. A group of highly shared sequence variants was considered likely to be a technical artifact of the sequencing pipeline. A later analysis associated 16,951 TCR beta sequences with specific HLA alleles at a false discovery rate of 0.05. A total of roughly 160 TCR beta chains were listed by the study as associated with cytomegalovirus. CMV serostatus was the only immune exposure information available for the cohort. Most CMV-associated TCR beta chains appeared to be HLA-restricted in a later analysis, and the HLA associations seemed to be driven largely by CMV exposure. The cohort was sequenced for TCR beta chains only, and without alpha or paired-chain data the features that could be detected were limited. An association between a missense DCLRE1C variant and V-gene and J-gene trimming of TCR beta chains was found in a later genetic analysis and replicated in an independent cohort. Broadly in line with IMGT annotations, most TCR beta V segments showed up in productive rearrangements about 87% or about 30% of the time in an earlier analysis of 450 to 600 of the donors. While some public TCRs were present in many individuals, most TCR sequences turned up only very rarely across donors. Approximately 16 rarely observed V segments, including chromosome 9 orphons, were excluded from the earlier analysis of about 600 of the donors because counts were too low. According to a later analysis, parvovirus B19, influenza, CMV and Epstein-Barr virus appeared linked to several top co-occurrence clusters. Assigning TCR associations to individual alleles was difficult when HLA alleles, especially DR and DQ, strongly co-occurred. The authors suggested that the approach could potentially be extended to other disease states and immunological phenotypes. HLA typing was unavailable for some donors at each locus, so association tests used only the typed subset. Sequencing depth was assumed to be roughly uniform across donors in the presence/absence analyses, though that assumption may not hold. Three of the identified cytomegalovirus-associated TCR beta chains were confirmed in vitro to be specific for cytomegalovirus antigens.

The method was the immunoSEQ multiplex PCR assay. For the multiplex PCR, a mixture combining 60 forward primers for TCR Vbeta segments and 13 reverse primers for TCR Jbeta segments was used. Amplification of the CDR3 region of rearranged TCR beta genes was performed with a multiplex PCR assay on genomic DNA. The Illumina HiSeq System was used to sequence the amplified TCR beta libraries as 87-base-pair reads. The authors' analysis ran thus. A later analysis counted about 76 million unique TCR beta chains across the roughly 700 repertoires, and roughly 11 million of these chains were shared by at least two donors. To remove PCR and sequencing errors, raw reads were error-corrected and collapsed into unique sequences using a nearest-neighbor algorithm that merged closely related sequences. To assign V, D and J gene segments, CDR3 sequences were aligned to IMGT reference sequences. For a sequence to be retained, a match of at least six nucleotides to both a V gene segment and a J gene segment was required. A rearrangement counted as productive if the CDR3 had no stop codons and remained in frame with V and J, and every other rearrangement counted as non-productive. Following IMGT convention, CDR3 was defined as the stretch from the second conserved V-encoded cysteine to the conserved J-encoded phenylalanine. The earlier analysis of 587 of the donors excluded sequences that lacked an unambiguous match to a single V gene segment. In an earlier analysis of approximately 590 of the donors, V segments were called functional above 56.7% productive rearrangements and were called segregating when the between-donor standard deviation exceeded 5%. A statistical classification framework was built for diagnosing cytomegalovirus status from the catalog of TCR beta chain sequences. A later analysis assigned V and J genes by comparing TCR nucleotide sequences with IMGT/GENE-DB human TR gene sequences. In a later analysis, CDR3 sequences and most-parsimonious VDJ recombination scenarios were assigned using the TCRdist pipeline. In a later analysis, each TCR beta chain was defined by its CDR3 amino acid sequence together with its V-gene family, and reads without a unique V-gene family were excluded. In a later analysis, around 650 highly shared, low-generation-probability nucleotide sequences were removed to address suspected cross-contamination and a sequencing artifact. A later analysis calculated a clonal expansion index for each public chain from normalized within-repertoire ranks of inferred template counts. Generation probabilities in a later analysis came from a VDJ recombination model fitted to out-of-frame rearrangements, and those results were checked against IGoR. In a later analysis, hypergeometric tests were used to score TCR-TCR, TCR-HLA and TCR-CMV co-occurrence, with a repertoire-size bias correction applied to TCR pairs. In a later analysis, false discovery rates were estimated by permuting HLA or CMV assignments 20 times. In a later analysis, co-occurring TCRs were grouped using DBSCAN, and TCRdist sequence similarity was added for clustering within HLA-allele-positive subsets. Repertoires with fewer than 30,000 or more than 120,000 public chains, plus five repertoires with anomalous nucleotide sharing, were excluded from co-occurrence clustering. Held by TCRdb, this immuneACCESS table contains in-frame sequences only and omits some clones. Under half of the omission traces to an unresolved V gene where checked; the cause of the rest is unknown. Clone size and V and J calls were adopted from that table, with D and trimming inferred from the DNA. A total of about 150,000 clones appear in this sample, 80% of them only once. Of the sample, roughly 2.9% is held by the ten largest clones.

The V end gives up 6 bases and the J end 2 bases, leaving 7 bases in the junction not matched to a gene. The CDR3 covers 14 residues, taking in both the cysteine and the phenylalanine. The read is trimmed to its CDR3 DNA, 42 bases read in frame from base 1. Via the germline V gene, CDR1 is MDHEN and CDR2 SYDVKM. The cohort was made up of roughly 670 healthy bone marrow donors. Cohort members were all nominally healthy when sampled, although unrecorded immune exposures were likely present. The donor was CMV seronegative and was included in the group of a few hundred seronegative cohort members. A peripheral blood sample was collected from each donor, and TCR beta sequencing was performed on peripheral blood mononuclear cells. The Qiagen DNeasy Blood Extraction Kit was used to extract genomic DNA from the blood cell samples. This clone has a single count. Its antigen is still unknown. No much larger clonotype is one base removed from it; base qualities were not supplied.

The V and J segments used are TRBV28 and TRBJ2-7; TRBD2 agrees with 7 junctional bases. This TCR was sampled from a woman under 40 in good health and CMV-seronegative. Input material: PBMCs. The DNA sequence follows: TGTGCCAGCAGGTTCGCTAGCGGTACCTACGAGCAGTACTTC. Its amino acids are CASRFASGTYEQYF.